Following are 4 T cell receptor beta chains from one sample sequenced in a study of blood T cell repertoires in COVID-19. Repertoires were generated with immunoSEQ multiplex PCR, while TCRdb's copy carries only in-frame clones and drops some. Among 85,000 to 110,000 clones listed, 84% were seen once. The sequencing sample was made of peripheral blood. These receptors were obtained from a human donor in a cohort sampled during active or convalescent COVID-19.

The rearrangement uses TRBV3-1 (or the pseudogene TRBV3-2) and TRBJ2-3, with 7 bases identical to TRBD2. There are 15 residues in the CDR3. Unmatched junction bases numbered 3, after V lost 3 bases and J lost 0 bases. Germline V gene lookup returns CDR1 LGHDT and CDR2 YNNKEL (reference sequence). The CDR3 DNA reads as TGTGCCAGCAGCCACGGCGGGGGAAGCACAGATACGCAGTATTTT. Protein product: CASSHGGGSTDTQYF.

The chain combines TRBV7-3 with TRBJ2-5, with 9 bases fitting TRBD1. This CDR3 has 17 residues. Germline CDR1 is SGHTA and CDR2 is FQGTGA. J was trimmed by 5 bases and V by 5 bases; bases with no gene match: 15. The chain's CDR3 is CASSPTGQGVSGETQYF. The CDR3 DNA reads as TGTGCCAGCAGCCCGACGGGACAGGGAGTATCAGGGGAGACCCAGTACTTC. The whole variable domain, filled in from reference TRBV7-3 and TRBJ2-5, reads GAGVSQTPSNKVTEKGKYVELRCDPISGHTALYWYRQSLGQGPEFLIYFQGTGAADDSGLPNDRFFAVRPEGSVSTLKIQRTERGDSAVYLCASSPTGQGVSGETQYFGPGTRLLVL.

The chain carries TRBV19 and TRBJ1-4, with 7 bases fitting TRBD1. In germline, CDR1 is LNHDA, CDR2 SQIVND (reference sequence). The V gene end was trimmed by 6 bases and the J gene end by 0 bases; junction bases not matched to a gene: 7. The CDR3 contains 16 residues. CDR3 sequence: CASRFGQVATNEKLFF. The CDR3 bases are TGTGCCAGTAGATTCGGACAGGTTGCAACTAATGAAAAACTGTTTTTT. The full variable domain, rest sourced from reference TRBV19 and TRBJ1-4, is DGGITQSPKYLFRKEGQNVTLSCEQNLNHDAMYWYRQDPGQGLRLIYYSQIVNDFQKGDIAEGYSVSREKKESFPLTVTSAQKNPTAFYLCASRFGQVATNEKLFFGSGTQLSVL.

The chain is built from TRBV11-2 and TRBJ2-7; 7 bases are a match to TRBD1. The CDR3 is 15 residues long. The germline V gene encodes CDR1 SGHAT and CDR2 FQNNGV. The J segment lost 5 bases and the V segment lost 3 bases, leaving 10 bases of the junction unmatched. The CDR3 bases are TGTGCCAGCAGCTTTGGCCCCGACAGGGATAACGAGCAGTACTTC. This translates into CASSFGPDRDNEQYF.